The source of this T cell receptor beta chain is a study of post-analysis software for immune sequencing data (dated by TCRdb to between 2015 and 2016). In the study overall: The recorded disease courses included relapsing-remitting, secondary progressive and progressive-relapsing multiple sclerosis, and some patients had no subtype annotation. The multiple sclerosis patient repertoires were compared with approximately 11 previously published healthy control repertoires from donors aged 6 to 25 years. A subset of samples was prepared in parallel using single-end sample barcoding, then pooled and co-amplified after Illumina adapter ligation.

The CDR3 contains 10 residues, cysteine and phenylalanine counted. Only the CDR3 part of the read is kept: 30 bases, read in frame from the first base. Reading the germline V gene gives CDR1 SQVTM and CDR2 ANQGSEA. The trim is 3 bases for V and 10 bases for J, with a gap of 7 bases between the germline ends. TCR beta repertoires were profiled from peripheral blood of roughly 13 young patients with multiple sclerosis to demonstrate the VDJtools post-analysis software. The multiple sclerosis patients were children and adolescents ranging in age from roughly 6 to 15 years. Library preparation employed PCR. Reads for this sample came from an Illumina HiSeq 2500. Unique molecular identifiers were incorporated into TCR beta cDNA libraries to reduce PCR and sequencing biases. Every 1 to 10 million input T cells yielded approximately 500,000 cDNA molecules, meaning each molecule approximated one T cell. Patient libraries were prepared and sequenced with the same protocol used for the earlier healthy control dataset. Samples belonging to the same batch were prepared together, multiplexed and sequenced on a shared HiSeq lane. As for how the authors treated the data: MIGEC was used to process the raw barcoded reads, and molecular identifier groups with only a single read were discarded before consensus assembly and CDR3 extraction. VDJtools was used for post-analysis of the clonotype tables, with diversity normalized by down-sampling every dataset to the smallest sample size. To correct batch-related cross-sample contamination, repertoire overlap clustering matched CDR3 amino acid sequences but not nucleotide sequences. Clones were called with MiXCR by TCRdb after fastp trimmed the public reads at Q25, and only in-frame beta chains were retained. Under each unique CDR3 protein, matching rows form one entry showing the most common genes and DNA. None of the V and J calls come from the authors' own analysis; TCRdb made them. The sample includes over 700,000 distinct CDR3 sequences, with around 27% observed a single time. Of the sample, more than 0.45% is held by the ten largest clones.

The investigation overall reported the following: Normalized Chao1 diversity was significantly lower in multiple sclerosis patients than controls, suggesting substantial peripheral T-cell clonal expansion. Significantly higher frequencies in patients than in controls were found for about five TRBV segments, including TRBV5-6, TRBV5-1 and TRBV20-1. The multiple sclerosis patient group was slightly younger than the control group. Direct clustering with F measure showed strong co-clustering of samples prepared in the same batch, prompting a batch-effect correction.

This clonotype was recorded many times. It has no known antigen specificity. No qualities accompany the bases; no much larger clone lies one base away. The TCR sequence derives from a girl under 18 with multiple sclerosis. The source material was blood. The chain uses TRBV29-1 and TRBJ2-1, with the D gene not clear enough to name. The nucleotides are TGCAGCGTTGACGGGCCGGAGCAGTTCTTC. The resulting protein is CSVDGPEQFF.